This T cell receptor beta chain is drawn from a study of cytomegalovirus exposure and HLA in healthy donors. Study information: In a previous analysis, about 100 million unique TCR beta sequences were found from roughly 180 million T cells. Overall study results and limits: The classifier reportedly diagnosed cytomegalovirus status with high sensitivity and specificity. In most subjects, TCR beta sequences reportedly gave accurate predictions of HLA-A and HLA-B alleles. The authors later linked a missense DCLRE1C variant to TCR beta V- and J-gene trimming.

The PCR was carried out with 60 Vbeta primers and 13 Jbeta primers. Assay: immunoSEQ multiplex PCR; the TCRdb copy retains only in-frame clones and omits some. Of 150,000 to 180,000 clones listed, 70% to 90% are singletons. Remarks on this clone: What it binds is not known.

CDR3 size: 13 residues. V was pared by 0 bases and J by 8 bases, with 10 bases between. Per the germline V gene, CDR1 is SGHTA and CDR2 is FQGNSA. This receptor was identified in a young woman in good health and CMV-seronegative. The chain joins TRBV7-2 to TRBJ1-2; D is unresolved. The sample was PBMCs. The CDR3 nucleotides are TGTGCCAGCAGCTTAGCGGCGGATGGAGGCTACACCTTC. Encoded protein: CASSLAADGGYTF.